This T cell receptor (beta chain) emerged from a study of T cell responses to AZD1222 COVID-19 vaccine. A word on this clone: Its antigen is currently unknown.

Produced via immunoSEQ multiplex PCR; TCRdb's table is partial and in-frame only. The table has around 120,000 clones, 90% seen once; the top ten hold approximately 7.6%. General study results and limits: A reported finding is that nearly half of spike-specific TCRs target unmutated variant regions. Sampling captured repertoires only after the peak T cell response. Seropositive at baseline were only a handful of AZD1222 recipients.

The receptor was isolated from an adult in good health. The sample in question was peripheral blood, obtained on day 0 of AZD1222 vaccination.

The CDR3, as DNA: TGTGCCATCTCCCCGGGAGGGCAGGGGGCGGTTAGCAATCAGCCCCAGCATTTT. Translating gives CAISPGGQGAVSNQPQHF. This chain connects TRBV10-3 to TRBJ1-5; TRBD1 matches 8 bases. The ends lost 8 bases at V and 0 bases at J; junction bases unmatched: 15. Germline V lookup: CDR1 ENHRY, CDR2 SYGVKD. The CDR3 extends over 18 amino acids.